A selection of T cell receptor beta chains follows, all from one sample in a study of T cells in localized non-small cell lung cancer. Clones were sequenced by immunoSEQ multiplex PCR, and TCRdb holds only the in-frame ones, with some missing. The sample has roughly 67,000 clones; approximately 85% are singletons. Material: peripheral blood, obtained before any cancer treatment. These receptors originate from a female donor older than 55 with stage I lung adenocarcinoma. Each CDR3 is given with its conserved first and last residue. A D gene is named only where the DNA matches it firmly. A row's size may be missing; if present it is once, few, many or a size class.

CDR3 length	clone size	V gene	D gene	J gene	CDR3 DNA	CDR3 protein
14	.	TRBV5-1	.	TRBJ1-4	TGCGCCAGCAGTCAAGGGGGACCTGACGAAAAACTGTTTTTT	CASSQGGPDEKLFF
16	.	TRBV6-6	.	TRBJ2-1	TGTGCCAGCGCCCCTACGCCACTAGTTCCCGGGAAACCGGGGTTCTTC	CASAPTPLVPGKPGFF
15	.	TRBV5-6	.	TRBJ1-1	TGTGCCAGCAGCATTTTGACGGGAAAGAACACTGAAGCTTTCTTT	CASSILTGKNTEAFF
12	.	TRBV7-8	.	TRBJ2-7	TGTGCCAGCAGCCATGATCGGGGGTCACAGTACTTC	CASSHDRGSQYF
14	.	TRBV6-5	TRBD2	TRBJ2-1	TGTGCCAGCATCCCGACGGGACTAGCGGGTCGGAGATTCTTC	CASIPTGLAGRRFF
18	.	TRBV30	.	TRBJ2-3	TGTGCCTGGAGTGACTACGTAGCGGTAGCGGCTAGCACAGATACGCAGTATTTT	CAWSDYVAVAASTDTQYF
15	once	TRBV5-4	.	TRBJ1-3	TGTGCCAGCAGCTTGGCAGGGCAAACTGGAAACACCATATATTTT	CASSLAGQTGNTIYF
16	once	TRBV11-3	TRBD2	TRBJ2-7	TGTGCCAGCAGCCTAGGGACTAGCGGCTTCATCTACGAGCAGTACTTC	CASSLGTSGFIYEQYF
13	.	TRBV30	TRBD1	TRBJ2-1	TGTGCCTGCGACAGGGGGAACACCGATGAGCAGTTCTTC	CACDRGNTDEQFF
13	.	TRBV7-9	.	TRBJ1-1	TGTGCCAGCAGCTTAGGACAGCCGGGTGAAGCTTTCTTT	CASSLGQPGEAFF
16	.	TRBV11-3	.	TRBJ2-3	TGTGCCAGCAGCTTAATTTCGACAGGACCAGCAGATACGCAGTATTTT	CASSLISTGPADTQYF
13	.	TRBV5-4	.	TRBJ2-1	TGTGCCAGCAGCTTGGCAGATTACAATGAGCAGTTCTTC	CASSLADYNEQFF
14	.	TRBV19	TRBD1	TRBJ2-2	TGTGCCAGTAGTGACAGGGGTTGGGCCGGGGAGCTGTTTTTT	CASSDRGWAGELFF
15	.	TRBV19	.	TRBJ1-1	TGTGCCAGTAGTATAGGTTACAGGGCAACCACTGAAGCTTTCTTT	CASSIGYRATTEAFF
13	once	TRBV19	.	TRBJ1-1	TGTGCCAGTAGTATAAGGCCGGGGAGTGAAGCTTTCTTT	CASSIRPGSEAFF
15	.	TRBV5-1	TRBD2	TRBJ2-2	TGCGCCAGCAGCTTGGCTAGCGGGGAAACCGGGGAGCTGTTTTTT	CASSLASGETGELFF
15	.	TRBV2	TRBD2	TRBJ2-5	TGTGCCAGCAGCGGCCAGGGACTAGCGGGAGAGGCCCAGTACTTC	CASSGQGLAGEAQYF
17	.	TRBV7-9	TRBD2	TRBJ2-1	TGTGCCAGCAGCCCCAGGGTGCAGGCGGGAGTCTACAATGAGCAGTTCTTC	CASSPRVQAGVYNEQFF
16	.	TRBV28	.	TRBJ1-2	TGTGCCAGCAGTTTAATGTTTGGACAAAGATTTTATGGCTACACCTTC	CASSLMFGQRFYGYTF
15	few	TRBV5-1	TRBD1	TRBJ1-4	TGCGCCAGCAGCTTACAGGGGGCAACTAATGAAAAACTGTTTTTT	CASSLQGATNEKLFF
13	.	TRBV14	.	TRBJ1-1	TGTGCCAGCAGCCAAGGGACCGACCTCGGGGCTTTCTTT	CASSQGTDLGAFF
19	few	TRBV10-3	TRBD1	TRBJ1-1	TGTGCCATCAGTGATCCCCCGGGGACAGGGGGCAGAGTCGGCACTGAAGCTTTCTTT	CAISDPPGTGGRVGTEAFF
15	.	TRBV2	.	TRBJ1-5	TGTGCCAGCAGTGGAGGACAGTTAGGAAATCAGCCCCAGCATTTT	CASSGGQLGNQPQHF
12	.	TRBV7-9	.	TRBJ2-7	TGTGCCAGCAGTAGTAGGGGGTACGAGCAGTACTTC	CASSSRGYEQYF
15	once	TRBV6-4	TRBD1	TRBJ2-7	TGTGCCAGCAGAGTGGGACAGGTCCTCTCCTACGAGCAGTACTTC	CASRVGQVLSYEQYF
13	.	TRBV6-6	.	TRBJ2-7	TGTGCCAGCACCATTACTAGTCCCTACGAGCAGTACTTC	CASTITSPYEQYF
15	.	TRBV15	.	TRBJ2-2	TGTGCCACCAGCAGAGAAGTGGCCGGCACCGGGGAGCTGTTTTTT	CATSREVAGTGELFF
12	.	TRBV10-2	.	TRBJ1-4	TGCGCCAGCAGCCAGACTAATGAAAAACTGTTTTTT	CASSQTNEKLFF
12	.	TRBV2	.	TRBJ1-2	TGTGCCAGCAGGGAGACAGTGTATGGCTACACCTTC	CASRETVYGYTF
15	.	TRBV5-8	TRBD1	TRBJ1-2	TGTGCCAGCAGTAGGTCGGGACAGCATAACTATGGCTACACCTTC	CASSRSGQHNYGYTF
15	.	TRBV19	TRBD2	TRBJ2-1	TGTGCCAGTAGTAGTGGGGCTAGCGGTAACAATGAGCAGTTCTTC	CASSSGASGNNEQFF
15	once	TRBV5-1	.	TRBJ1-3	TGCGCCAGCAGCTTGGACGGTATCTCTGGAAACACCATATATTTT	CASSLDGISGNTIYF
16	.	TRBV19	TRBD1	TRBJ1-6	TGTGCCAGTAGTATAGACCCCGGGACAGGGATGGCGCCCCTCCACTTT	CASSIDPGTGMAPLHF
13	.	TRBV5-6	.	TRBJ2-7	TGTGCCAGCAGCTTGGACATTCCCTACGAGCAGTACTTC	CASSLDIPYEQYF
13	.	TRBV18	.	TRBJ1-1	TGTGCCAGCTCACCTGAGCTGAACACTGAAGCTTTCTTT	CASSPELNTEAFF
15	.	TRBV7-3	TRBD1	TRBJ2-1	TGTGCCAGCAGCTTAACGGACAGGGGATACAATGAGCAGTTCTTC	CASSLTDRGYNEQFF
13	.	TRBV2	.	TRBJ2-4	TGTGCCAGCTTAGGTGGGTTAGAAAACATTCAGTACTTC	CASLGGLENIQYF
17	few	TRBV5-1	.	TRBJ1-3	TGCGCCAGCAGCTTGGAAAGGGGTCCGTACTCTGGAAACACCATATATTTT	CASSLERGPYSGNTIYF
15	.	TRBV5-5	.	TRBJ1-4	TGTGCCAGCAGCTCCCGACCCTGGGGTAATGAAAAACTGTTTTTT	CASSSRPWGNEKLFF
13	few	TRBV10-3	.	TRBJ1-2	TGTGCCATCAGTGAGGGGTTTGGCTATGGCTACACCTTC	CAISEGFGYGYTF
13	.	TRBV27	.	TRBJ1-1	TGTGCCAGCAGTTTAACGGGTCCCGCTGAAGCTTTCTTT	CASSLTGPAEAFF
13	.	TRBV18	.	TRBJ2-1	TGTGCCAGCTCACCTAGATCTACTGAACTGCAGTTCTTC	CASSPRSTELQFF
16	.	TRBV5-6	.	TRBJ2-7	TGTGCCAGCAGCTTCCTCAGCGGACAGAGCTCCTACGAGCAGTACTTC	CASSFLSGQSSYEQYF
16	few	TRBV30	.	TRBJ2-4	TGTGCCTGGTCGGACGGGCGGACTCTAGCCAAAAACATTCAGTACTTC	CAWSDGRTLAKNIQYF
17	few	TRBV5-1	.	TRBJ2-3	TGCGCCAGCAGTCGTGGGCAGGGCCTGAGGAGCACAGATACGCAGTATTTT	CASSRGQGLRSTDTQYF
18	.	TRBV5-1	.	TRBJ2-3	TGCGCCAGCAGCTTGGAGGGGTACAGAGGAACTAGCACAGATACGCAGTATTTT	CASSLEGYRGTSTDTQYF
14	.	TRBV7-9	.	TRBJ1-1	TGTGCCAGCAGCTCGAGGACGGGGAACACTGAAGCTTTCTTT	CASSSRTGNTEAFF
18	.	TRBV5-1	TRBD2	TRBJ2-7	TGCGCCAGCAGCTCCGGGACTAGCGGGGGGCGTGTCGGCTACGAGCAGTACTTC	CASSSGTSGGRVGYEQYF
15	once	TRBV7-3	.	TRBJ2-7	TGTGCCAGCAGCTTAACGTCCGGGAGAACCTACGAGCAGTACTTC	CASSLTSGRTYEQYF
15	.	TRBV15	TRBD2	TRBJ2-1	TGTGCCACCAGCAGAGGGGGTAGCGGGAGCAATGAGCAGTTCTTC	CATSRGGSGSNEQFF
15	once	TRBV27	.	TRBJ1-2	TGTGCCAGCAGTCCGAAACTTTCCCAGGGCTATGGCTACACCTTC	CASSPKLSQGYGYTF
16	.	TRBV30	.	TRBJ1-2	TGTGCCTGGAGTGTCGCGGGGGCCAGGAATAACTATGGCTACACCTTC	CAWSVAGARNNYGYTF
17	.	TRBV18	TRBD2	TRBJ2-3	TGTGCCAGCTCACCGGTACTCGTAGCGGGTTTAACGAATACGCAGTATTTT	CASSPVLVAGLTNTQYF
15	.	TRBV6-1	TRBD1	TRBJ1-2	TGTGCCAGCACCGAGTACCCGGGACAGGACTATGGCTACACCTTC	CASTEYPGQDYGYTF
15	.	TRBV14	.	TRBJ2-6	TGTGCCAGCAGCCCCCGGACAGCTGGGGCCAACGTCCTGACTTTC	CASSPRTAGANVLTF
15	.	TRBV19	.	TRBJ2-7	TGTGCCAGTAGTGTGTACGGGACGAAAGCCTACGAGCAGTACTTC	CASSVYGTKAYEQYF
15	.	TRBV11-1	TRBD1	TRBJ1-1	TGTGCCAGCAGTCTACACAGGGGGCTGAACACTGAAGCTTTCTTT	CASSLHRGLNTEAFF